The 17 T cell receptor beta chains in this list originate from one sample, sequenced in a study of blood T cells in healthy people across ages. Primed by a sample-barcoded 5' primer and a J-beta primer mix, a second PCR proceeded for about 7 to 12 cycles. TCRdb recomputed calls from the 5' RACE reads with MiXCR, one row per CDR3 protein. The sample consists of 1,100,000 or so distinct CDR3 sequences, 40% to 55% of them appearing once. The specimen sequenced was blood. These receptors were collected from a woman aged 55-70 years in good health.

This sequence joins TRBV7-3 and TRBJ2-1; D ambiguous. The germline gives CDR1 SGHTA, CDR2 FQGTGA. Trimming took off 0 bases at V and 8 bases at J, with 8 bases between the two ends. The CDR3 runs to 13 residues. The DNA for the CDR3 is TGTGCCAGCAGCTTAACCCCAAGGGATGAGCAGTTCTTC. As protein: CASSLTPRDEQFF.

The gene calls are TRBV28 and TRBJ1-5, with D unresolved. The CDR3 runs to 16 residues. Trimming cost V 2 bases and J 0 bases, with 11 bases left between them. The germline CDR1 and CDR2 sequences are MDHEN and SYDVKM. CDR3 nucleotides: TGTGCCAGCAGTTTAGAGGGCAGTTATAGCAATCAGCCCCAGCATTTT. Its protein is CASSLEGSYSNQPQHF.

In this sample, this clonotype turned up once. The chain couples TRBV9 to TRBJ2-7; 10 bases map to TRBD1. Germline V lookup: CDR1 SGDLS, CDR2 YYNGEE. The CDR3 spans 16 residues. Trimming removed 2 bases from V and 4 bases from J; junction bases left unmatched: 9. This CDR3 reads CASSVDRDRGWYEQYF. The DNA of the CDR3 is TGTGCCAGCAGCGTGGACCGGGACAGGGGTTGGTACGAGCAGTACTTC. The variable domain in full, completed from reference TRBV9 and TRBJ2-7, reads DSGVTQTPKHLITATGQRVTLRCSPRSGDLSVYWYQQSLDQGLQFLIQYYNGEERAKGNILERFSAQQFPDLHSELNLSSLELGDSALYFCASSVDRDRGWYEQYFGPGTRLTVT.

This chain connects TRBV20-1 to TRBJ2-1; D not certain. Trimming stripped 1 base from V and 4 bases from J, with 11 bases between. Germline loops: CDR1 DFQATT, CDR2 SNEGSKA (reference sequence). This CDR3 is 14 amino acids long. CDR3 region: CSARVATLYNEQFF. The DNA of the CDR3 is TGCAGTGCTAGAGTGGCGACACTATACAATGAGCAGTTCTTC.

As concerns this clonotype: Its ends do not fully match the called genes, so a read error is possible. This chain connects TRBV5-1 to TRBJ1-2, with 8 bases matching TRBD1. The CDR3 has 15 residues. The V gene's germline CDR1 is SGHRS and CDR2 YFSETQ. CDR3 in DNA: TGCGCCAGCCAACCTTACAGGGGGTCGGGCTATGGCTTCACCTTC. Encoded protein: CASQPYRGSGYGFTF.

The CDR3 sequence is CASSFGQRLQAFF. The CDR3 coding sequence is TGTGCCAGCAGCTTCGGACAGAGACTACAAGCTTTCTTT. J is TRBJ1-1 and V is TRBV5-6, with a possible D match to TRBD1 (6 bases). CDR3 size: 13 residues. Between the trimmed V and J ends, which lost 2 bases and 9 bases, there was a span of 14 bases. CDR1 is SGHDT, CDR2 YYEEEE, per germline.

This clonotype was recorded a few times. This sequence joins TRBV6-2 or TRBV6-3 and TRBJ2-7, with D uncertain. CDR1 and CDR2 (germline): MNHEY, SVGEGT. V shed 2 bases and J shed 2 bases, with 13 bases lying between them. The CDR3 has 15 amino acids. CDR3 residues: CASSYHSDLAYEQYF. The CDR3 DNA reads TGTGCCAGCAGTTACCACTCAGACCTTGCCTACGAGCAGTACTTC.

There are a few counts of this clonotype. The chain couples TRBV7-9 to TRBJ2-1; 7 bases align to TRBD2. Germline lookup yields CDR1 SEHNR and CDR2 FQNEAQ (reference sequence). The CDR3 is 18 residues long. The junction had 21 bases not matched to a gene; V was cut back by 5 bases and J by 8 bases. The CDR3 reads CASSLHLAARANRDEQFF. The CDR3 bases are TGTGCCAGCAGCCTTCATCTAGCGGCACGGGCCAATCGTGATGAGCAGTTCTTC.

This clonotype was counted a few times. The chain combines TRBV29-1 with TRBJ2-1; TRBD2 is a possible D gene (5 bases). The V end lost 5 bases, the J end lost 7 bases, and 15 bases lay between the germline ends. This CDR3 spans 13 amino acids. Germline CDR1 and CDR2: SQVTM and ANQGSEA. CDR3 region: CSVYPDSLNEQFF. CDR3 bases: TGCAGCGTTTACCCGGACTCCCTAAATGAGCAGTTCTTC.

This clonotype was seen once. The chain joins TRBV27 to TRBJ1-1; 12 nucleotides align to TRBD1. Germline values: CDR1 MNHEY, CDR2 SMNVEV (reference sequence). V trimming: 4 bases; J trimming: 4 bases; junction bases outside the gene matches: 7. This CDR3 has 16 amino acids. CDR3 DNA: TGTGCCAGCAGTTCCCGGGACAGGGGGCTAAGCACTGAAGCTTTCTTT. Amino acid sequence: CASSSRDRGLSTEAFF.

The V gene is TRBV10-3, the J gene TRBJ2-3, with D unclear. The length of the CDR3 is 14 residues. Trimming cost V 3 bases and J 4 bases, with 11 bases left between them. Germline V lookup: CDR1 ENHRY, CDR2 SYGVKD. The CDR3 is CAISEGRKADTQYF. The CDR3 region has the DNA TGTGCCATCAGTGAAGGACGGAAGGCAGATACGCAGTATTTT.

As concerns this clonotype: The junction and the germline gene differ at one end; a read error may be behind it. CDR3 sequence reads: CASSLGIRDNPPLHF. CDR3 sequence (DNA): TGCGCCAGCAGCTTGGGCATCCGTGATAATCCACCCCTCCACTTT. The J gene is TRBJ1-6, the V gene TRBV5-1; no definite D call. The CDR3 length is 15 residues. From germline, CDR1 is SGHRS and CDR2 YFSETQ.

The chain links TRBV6-5 to TRBJ2-1; perhaps D is TRBD1 or TRBD2 (5 bases each). CDR3 length: 12 residues. The germline CDR1 and CDR2 sequences are MNHEY and SVGAGI. V was cut by 8 bases and J by 8 bases, with 13 bases left in between. The CDR3 DNA is TGTGCCAGCGGTCGAGGGGCCCATGAGCAGTTCTTC. Protein product: CASGRGAHEQFF.

The chain links TRBV29-1 to TRBJ2-7; D remains unclear. V lost 7 bases, J lost 2 bases, and 15 bases lay in between. Germline V CDR1 and CDR2: SQVTM, ANQGSEA. CDR3 length: 13 residues. The CDR3 DNA follows: TGCAGCGGTGTGGCGTCCATGACCTACGAGCAGTACTTC. Amino acids: CSGVASMTYEQYF.

This chain uses TRBV3-1 with TRBJ2-1; unclear D gene. This CDR3 spans 14 amino acids. In germline, CDR1 is LGHDT, CDR2 YNNKEL (reference sequence). V lost 1 base, J lost 1 base, and 5 bases lay in between. The CDR3 DNA follows: TGTGCCAGCAGCCAAGCGAGGTCCTACAATGAGCAGTTCTTC. It yields the protein CASSQARSYNEQFF.

This clonotype has a single count. This chain uses TRBV5-1 with TRBJ1-1, with a weak D call TRBD1 (6 bases). Germline loops: CDR1 SGHRS, CDR2 YFSETQ. Trimming stripped 4 bases from V and 5 bases from J, with 15 bases between. The CDR3 contains 14 residues. The CDR3 protein is CASSLATGRTEAFF. CDR3 DNA: TGCGCCAGCAGCCTTGCCACAGGGAGGACTGAAGCTTTCTTT.

On this clonotype: A much larger clone is a single base away; this may be a read error. J is TRBJ2-5 and V is TRBV12-3 or TRBV12-4; no clear D gene. The CDR3 is 14 amino acids. CDR3 DNA: TGTGCCGGCAGTTTGAAAAAGCCACAAGAGACCCAGTACTTC. It yields the protein CAGSLKKPQETQYF.